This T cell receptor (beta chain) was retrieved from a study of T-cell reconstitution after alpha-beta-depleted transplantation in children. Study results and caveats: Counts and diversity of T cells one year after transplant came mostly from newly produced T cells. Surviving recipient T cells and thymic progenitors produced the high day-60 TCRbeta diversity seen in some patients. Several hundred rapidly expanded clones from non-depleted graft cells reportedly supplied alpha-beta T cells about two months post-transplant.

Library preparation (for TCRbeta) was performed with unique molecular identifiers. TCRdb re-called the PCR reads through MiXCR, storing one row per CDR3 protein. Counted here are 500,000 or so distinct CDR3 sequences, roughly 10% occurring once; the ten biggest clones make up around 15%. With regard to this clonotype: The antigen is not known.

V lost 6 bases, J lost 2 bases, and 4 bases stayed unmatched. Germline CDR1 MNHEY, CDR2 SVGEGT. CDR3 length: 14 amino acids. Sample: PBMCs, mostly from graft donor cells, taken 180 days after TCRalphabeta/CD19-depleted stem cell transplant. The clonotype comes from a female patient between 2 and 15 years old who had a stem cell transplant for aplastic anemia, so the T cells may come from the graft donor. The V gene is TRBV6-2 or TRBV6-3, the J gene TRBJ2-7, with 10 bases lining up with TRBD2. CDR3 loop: CASRIAGGPYEQYV. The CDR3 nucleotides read TGTGCCAGCAGAATAGCGGGAGGTCCCTACGAGCAGTACGTC.